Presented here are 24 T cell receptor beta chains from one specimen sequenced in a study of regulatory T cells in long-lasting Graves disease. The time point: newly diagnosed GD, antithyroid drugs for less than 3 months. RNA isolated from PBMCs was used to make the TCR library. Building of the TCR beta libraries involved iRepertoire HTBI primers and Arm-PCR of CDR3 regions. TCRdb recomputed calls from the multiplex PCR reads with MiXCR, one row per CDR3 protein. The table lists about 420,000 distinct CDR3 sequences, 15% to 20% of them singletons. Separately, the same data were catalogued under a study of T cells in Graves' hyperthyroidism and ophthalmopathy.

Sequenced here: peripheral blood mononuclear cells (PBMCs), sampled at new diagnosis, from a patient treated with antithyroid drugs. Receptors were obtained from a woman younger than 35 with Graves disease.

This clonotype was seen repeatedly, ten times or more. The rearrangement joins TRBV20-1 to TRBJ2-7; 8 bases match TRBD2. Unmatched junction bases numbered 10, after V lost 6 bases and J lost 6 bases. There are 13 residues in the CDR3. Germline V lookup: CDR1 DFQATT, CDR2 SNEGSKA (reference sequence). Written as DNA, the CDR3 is TGCAGTGCCCCCCGGGGGGGAGGGCGCGAGCAGTACTTC. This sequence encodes CSAPRGGGREQYF.

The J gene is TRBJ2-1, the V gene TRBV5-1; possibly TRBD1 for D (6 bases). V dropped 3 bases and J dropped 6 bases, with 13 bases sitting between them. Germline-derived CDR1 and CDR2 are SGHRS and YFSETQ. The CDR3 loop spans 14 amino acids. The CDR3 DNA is TGCGCCAGCAGCTATCGGACAGAGACCAATGAGCAGTTCTTC. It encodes CASSYRTETNEQFF.

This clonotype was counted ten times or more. CDR3 nucleotides: TGTGCCAGCAGCCGAAGCGGGAGGGGGAACACCGGGGAGCTGTTTTTT. This sequence encodes CASSRSGRGNTGELFF. V gene TRBV11-1 combines with J gene TRBJ2-2, with TRBD2 identical over 10 bases. The CDR3 has 16 residues. Trimming at V came to 5 bases and at J to 1 base, leaving 4 bases not matched to a gene. Germline V gene lookup returns CDR1 SGHAT and CDR2 FQDESV (reference sequence).

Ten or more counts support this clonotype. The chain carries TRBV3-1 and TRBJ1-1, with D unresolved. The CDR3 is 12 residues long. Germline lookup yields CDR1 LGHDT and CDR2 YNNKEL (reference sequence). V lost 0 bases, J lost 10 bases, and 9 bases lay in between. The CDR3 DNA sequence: TGTGCCAGCAGCCAAGAACTGGGCGCAGCTTTCTTT. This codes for CASSQELGAAFF.

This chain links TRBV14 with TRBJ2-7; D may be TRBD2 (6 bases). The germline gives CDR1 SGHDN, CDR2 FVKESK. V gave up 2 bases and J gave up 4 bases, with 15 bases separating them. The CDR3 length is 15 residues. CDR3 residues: CASSQRHQTSYEQYF. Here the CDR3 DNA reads TGTGCCAGCAGCCAAAGGCACCAGACTAGTTACGAGCAGTACTTC.

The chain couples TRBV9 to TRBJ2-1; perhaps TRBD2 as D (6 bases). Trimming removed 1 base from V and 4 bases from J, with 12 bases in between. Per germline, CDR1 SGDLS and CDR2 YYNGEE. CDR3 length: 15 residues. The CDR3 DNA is TGTGCCAGCAGCGTATCGGGAGCTTGGTACAATGAGCAGTTCTTC. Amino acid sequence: CASSVSGAWYNEQFF.

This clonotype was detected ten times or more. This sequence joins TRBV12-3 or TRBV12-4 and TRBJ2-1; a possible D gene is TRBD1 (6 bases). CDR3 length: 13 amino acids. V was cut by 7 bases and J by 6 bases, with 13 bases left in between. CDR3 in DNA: TGTGCCAGCAACTCCCAGGGGCCCAATGAGCAGTTCTTC. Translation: CASNSQGPNEQFF.

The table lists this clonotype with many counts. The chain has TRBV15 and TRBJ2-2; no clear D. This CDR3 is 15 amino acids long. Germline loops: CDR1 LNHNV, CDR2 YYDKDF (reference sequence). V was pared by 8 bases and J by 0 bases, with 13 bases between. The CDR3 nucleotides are TGTGCCACCCAATACATAAACGCGAACACCGGGGAGCTGTTTTTT. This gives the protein CATQYINANTGELFF.

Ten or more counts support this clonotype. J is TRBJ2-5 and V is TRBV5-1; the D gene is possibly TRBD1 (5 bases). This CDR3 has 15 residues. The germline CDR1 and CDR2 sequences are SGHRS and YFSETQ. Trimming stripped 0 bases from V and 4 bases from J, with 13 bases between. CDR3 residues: CASSLVSGKLETQYF. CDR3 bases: TGCGCCAGCAGCTTGGTATCAGGGAAGCTAGAGACCCAGTACTTC.

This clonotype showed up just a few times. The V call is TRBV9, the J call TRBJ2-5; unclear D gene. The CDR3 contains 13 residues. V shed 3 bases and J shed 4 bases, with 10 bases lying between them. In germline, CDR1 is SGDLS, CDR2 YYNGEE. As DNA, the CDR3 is TGTGCCAGCAGCGCCAACATAGCAGAGACCCAGTACTTC. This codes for CASSANIAETQYF.

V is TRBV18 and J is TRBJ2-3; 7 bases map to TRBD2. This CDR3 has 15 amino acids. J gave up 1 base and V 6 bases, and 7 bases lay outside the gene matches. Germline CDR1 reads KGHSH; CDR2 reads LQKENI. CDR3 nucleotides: TGTGCCAGCTCGACGGGGACTACTCGCACAGATACGCAGTATTTT. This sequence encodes CASSTGTTRTDTQYF.

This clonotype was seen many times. In DNA form, the CDR3 reads TGTGCCAGCAGACGAGGCGGGATTAATACCGGGGAGCTGTTTTTT. Residues: CASRRGGINTGELFF. The rearrangement uses TRBV6-1 and TRBJ2-2; D perhaps matches TRBD2 (6 bases). Germline CDR1 MNHNS, CDR2 SASEGT. The V gene lost 6 bases and the J gene lost 5 bases, with 16 bases spanning the gap. This CDR3 is 15 amino acids long.

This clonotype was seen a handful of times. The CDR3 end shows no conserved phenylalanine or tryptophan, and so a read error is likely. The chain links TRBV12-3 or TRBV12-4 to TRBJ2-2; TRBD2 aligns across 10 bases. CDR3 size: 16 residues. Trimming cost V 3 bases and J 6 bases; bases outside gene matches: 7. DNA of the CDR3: TGTGCCAGCAGTTTCTCTAGCGGGAGAGGCCCCGGGGAGCTGTTTTCT. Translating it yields CASSFSSGRGPGELFS.

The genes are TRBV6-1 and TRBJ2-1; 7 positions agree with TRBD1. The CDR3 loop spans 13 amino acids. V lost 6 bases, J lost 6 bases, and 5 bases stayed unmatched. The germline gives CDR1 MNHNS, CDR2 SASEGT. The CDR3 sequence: CASRTTGSNEQFF. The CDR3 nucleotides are TGTGCCAGCAGGACGACAGGGTCCAATGAGCAGTTCTTC.

CDR3 sequence reads: CASSLEVGAASYGYTF. CDR3 nucleotide sequence: TGTGCCAGCAGCTTAGAGGTGGGCGCGGCCAGCTATGGCTACACCTTC. J is TRBJ1-2 and V is TRBV7-6; D gene ambiguous. This CDR3 comprises 16 residues. Germline CDR1 is SGHVS and CDR2 is FNYEAQ. The V gene lost 1 base and the J gene lost 4 bases, with 16 bases spanning the gap.

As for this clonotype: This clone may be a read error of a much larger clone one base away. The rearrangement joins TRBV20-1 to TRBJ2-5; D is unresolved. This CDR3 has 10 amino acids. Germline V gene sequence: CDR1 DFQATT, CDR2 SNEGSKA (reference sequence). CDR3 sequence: CSAREETRYF. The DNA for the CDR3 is TGCAGTGCTAGAGAAGAGACCCGGTACTTC.

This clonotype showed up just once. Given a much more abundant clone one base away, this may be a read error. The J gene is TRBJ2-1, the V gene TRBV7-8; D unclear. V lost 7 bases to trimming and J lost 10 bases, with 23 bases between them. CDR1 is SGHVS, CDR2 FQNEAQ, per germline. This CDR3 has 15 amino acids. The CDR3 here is CASTNLQSLSYEQFF. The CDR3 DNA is TGTGCCAGCACCAACCTACAGAGTCTCTCCTACGAGCAGTTCTTC. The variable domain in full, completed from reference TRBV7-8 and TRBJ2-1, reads GAGVSQSPRYKVAKRGQDVALRCDPISGHVSLFWYQQALGQGPEFLTYFQNEAQLDKSGLPSDRFFAERPEGSVSTLKIQRTQQEDSAVYLCASTNLQSLSYEQFFGPGTRLTVL.

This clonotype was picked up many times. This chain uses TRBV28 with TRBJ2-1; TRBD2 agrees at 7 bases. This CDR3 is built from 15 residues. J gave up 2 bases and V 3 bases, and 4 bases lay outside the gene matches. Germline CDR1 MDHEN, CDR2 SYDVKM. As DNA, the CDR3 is TGTGCCAGCAGTTTGAGCGGGGCAGCCTACAATGAGCAGTTCTTC. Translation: CASSLSGAAYNEQFF.

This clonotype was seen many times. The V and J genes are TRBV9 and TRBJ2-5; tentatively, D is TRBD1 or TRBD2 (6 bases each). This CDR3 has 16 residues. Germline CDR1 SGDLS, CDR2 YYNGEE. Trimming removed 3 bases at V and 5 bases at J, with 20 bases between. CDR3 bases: TGTGCCAGCAGCGCAAACCAACAGGGTCGGGAGGAGACCCAGTACTTC. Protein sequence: CASSANQQGREETQYF.

The CDR3 bases are TGTGCCAGCAGTTTAGGCGCCAACGAGCAGTACTTC. Its translation is CASSLGANEQYF. The chain links TRBV12-3 or TRBV12-4 to TRBJ2-7; D is undetermined. The CDR3 spans 12 residues. The germline V and J ends were trimmed by 1 base and 5 bases, with 6 bases remaining between them.

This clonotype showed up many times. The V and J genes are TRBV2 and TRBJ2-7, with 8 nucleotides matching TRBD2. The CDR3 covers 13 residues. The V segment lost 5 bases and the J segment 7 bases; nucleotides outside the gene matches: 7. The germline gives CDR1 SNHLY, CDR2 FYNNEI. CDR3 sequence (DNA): TGTGCCAGCAGTCCCGGGACTAGGGGGGAGCAGTACTTC. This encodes CASSPGTRGEQYF.

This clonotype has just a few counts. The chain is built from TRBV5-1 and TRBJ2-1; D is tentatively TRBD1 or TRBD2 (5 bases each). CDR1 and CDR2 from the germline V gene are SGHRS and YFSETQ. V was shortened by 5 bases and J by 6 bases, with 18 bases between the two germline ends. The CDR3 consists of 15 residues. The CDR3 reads CASRTPGTPFNEQFF. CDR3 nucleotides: TGCGCCAGCAGGACCCCCGGGACCCCTTTCAATGAGCAGTTCTTC. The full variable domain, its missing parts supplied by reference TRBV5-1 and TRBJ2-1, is KAGVTQTPRYLIKTRGQQVTLSCSPISGHRSVSWYQQTPGQGLQFLFEYFSETQRNKGNFPGRFSGRQFSNSRSEMNVSTLELGDSALYLCASRTPGTPFNEQFFGPGTRLTVL.

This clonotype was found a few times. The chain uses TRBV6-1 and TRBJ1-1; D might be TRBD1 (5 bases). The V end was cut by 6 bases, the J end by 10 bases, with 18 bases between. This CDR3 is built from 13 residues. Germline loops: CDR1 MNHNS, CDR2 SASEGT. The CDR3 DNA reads TGTGCCAGCAGAACAGGTGGTGGGGGACGAGCTTTCTTT. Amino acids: CASRTGGGGRAFF.

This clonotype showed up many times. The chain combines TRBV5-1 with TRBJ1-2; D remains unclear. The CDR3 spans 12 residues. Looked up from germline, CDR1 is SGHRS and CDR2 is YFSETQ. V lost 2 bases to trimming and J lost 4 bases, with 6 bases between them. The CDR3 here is CASSFDIYGYTF. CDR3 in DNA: TGCGCCAGCAGCTTTGACATCTATGGCTACACCTTC. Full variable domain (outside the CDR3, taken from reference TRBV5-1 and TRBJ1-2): KAGVTQTPRYLIKTRGQQVTLSCSPISGHRSVSWYQQTPGQGLQFLFEYFSETQRNKGNFPGRFSGRQFSNSRSEMNVSTLELGDSALYLCASSFDIYGYTFGSGTRLTVV.